These T cell receptor beta chains were read from a single sample in a study of T cell repertoires in cytomegalovirus infection. For these TCRs, the target antigens are not known. TCRdb re-derived calls from the reads in MiXCR, one entry per CDR3 protein. The sample has 250,000 to 300,000 distinct CDR3 sequences, approximately 22% seen once. The material sequenced was cultured PBMCs, taken from culture after CMV antigen stimulation. These receptors all stem from a human donor in good health (CMV status not recorded). Some clones in this sample may be carry-over from other donors' samples. Both conserved end residues are part of each CDR3. Each record gives: clone size, D gene, J gene, V gene, CDR3 protein, CDR3 DNA. The D gene is left open where the match is weak. Clone size, where shown, is once, few, many, or a class for clones that have expanded.

clone_size: -; d_call: -; j_call: TRBJ1-1; v_call: TRBV20-1; cdr3_aa: CSARGGVGTEAFF; cdr3_nt: TGCAGTGCTAGGGGCGGAGTGGGCACTGAAGCTTTCTTT
clone_size: -; d_call: TRBD2; j_call: TRBJ2-3; v_call: TRBV6-2/TRBV6-3; cdr3_aa: CASTSGLAGEIISTDTQYF; cdr3_nt: TGTGCCAGCACCTCAGGACTAGCGGGAGAAATAATCTCCACAGATACGCAGTATTTT
clone_size: -; d_call: TRBD2; j_call: TRBJ2-5; v_call: TRBV28; cdr3_aa: CASSTVAGAQETQYF; cdr3_nt: TGTGCCAGCAGTACGGTAGCGGGAGCCCAAGAGACCCAGTACTTC
clone_size: few; d_call: TRBD1; j_call: TRBJ2-5; v_call: TRBV12-3/TRBV12-4; cdr3_aa: CASSKGTGGHQETQYF; cdr3_nt: TGTGCCAGCAGTAAGGGAACAGGGGGACATCAAGAGACCCAGTACTTC
clone_size: many; d_call: -; j_call: TRBJ2-3; v_call: TRBV7-2; cdr3_aa: CASSPDRITDTQYF; cdr3_nt: TGTGCCAGCAGCCCCGACAGGATCACAGATACGCAGTATTTT
clone_size: many; d_call: -; j_call: TRBJ1-4; v_call: TRBV12-3/TRBV12-4; cdr3_aa: CASSLMRVSEKLFF; cdr3_nt: TGTGCCAGCAGTTTGATGAGGGTTTCTGAAAAACTGTTTTTT
clone_size: many; d_call: TRBD1; j_call: TRBJ2-3; v_call: TRBV11-2; cdr3_aa: CASSPGTGHPSTDTQYF; cdr3_nt: TGTGCCAGCAGTCCCGGGACAGGGCACCCTAGCACAGATACGCAGTATTTT
clone_size: -; d_call: -; j_call: TRBJ2-5; v_call: TRBV6-1; cdr3_aa: CASSTYWGRGETQYF; cdr3_nt: TGTGCCAGCAGTACCTACTGGGGCCGGGGGGAGACCCAGTACTTC
clone_size: few; d_call: -; j_call: TRBJ1-4; v_call: TRBV15; cdr3_aa: CATSSDRREKLFF; cdr3_nt: TGTGCCACCAGCAGTGACAGACGGGAGAAACTGTTTTTT
clone_size: many; d_call: -; j_call: TRBJ1-1; v_call: TRBV7-9; cdr3_aa: CASSLLGSEAFF; cdr3_nt: TGTGCCAGCAGCTTATTGGGTTCTGAAGCTTTCTTT
clone_size: few; d_call: -; j_call: TRBJ1-5; v_call: TRBV7-6; cdr3_aa: CASSLGPYSNQPQHF; cdr3_nt: TGTGCCAGCAGCCTGGGACCCTATAGCAATCAGCCCCAGCATTTT
clone_size: -; d_call: -; j_call: TRBJ2-1; v_call: TRBV14; cdr3_aa: CASSQVWGSEFF; cdr3_nt: TGTGCCAGCAGCCAAGTTTGGGGTAGTGAGTTCTTC
clone_size: -; d_call: TRBD1; j_call: TRBJ2-3; v_call: TRBV7-2; cdr3_aa: CASSWGTDTTDTQYF; cdr3_nt: TGTGCCAGCAGCTGGGGGACAGATACCACAGATACGCAGTATTTT
clone_size: -; d_call: -; j_call: TRBJ1-5; v_call: TRBV27; cdr3_aa: CASSAYRDSNQPQHF; cdr3_nt: TGTGCCAGCAGTGCCTACAGGGATAGCAATCAGCCCCAGCATTTT
clone_size: -; d_call: -; j_call: TRBJ2-5; v_call: TRBV7-4; cdr3_aa: CASSLPARLETQYF; cdr3_nt: TGTGCCAGCAGTCTGCCCGCCCGGTTGGAGACCCAGTACTTC
clone_size: many; d_call: -; j_call: TRBJ2-3; v_call: TRBV7-2; cdr3_aa: CAVRGGTDTQYF; cdr3_nt: TGTGCCGTAAGGGGGGGCACAGATACGCAGTATTTT
clone_size: -; d_call: TRBD1; j_call: TRBJ2-1; v_call: TRBV5-4; cdr3_aa: CASSSTGGYNEQFF; cdr3_nt: TGTGCCAGCAGCTCAACAGGGGGCTACAATGAGCAGTTCTTC
clone_size: many; d_call: -; j_call: TRBJ2-6; v_call: TRBV7-9; cdr3_aa: CASIGNSGANVLTF; cdr3_nt: TGTGCCAGCATTGGAAACTCTGGGGCCAACGTCCTGACTTTC
clone_size: few; d_call: -; j_call: TRBJ1-2; v_call: TRBV4-1; cdr3_aa: CASSQIAPNYGYTF; cdr3_nt: TGCGCCAGCAGCCAAATCGCCCCTAACTATGGCTACACCTTC
clone_size: -; d_call: -; j_call: TRBJ1-1; v_call: TRBV19; cdr3_aa: CASSSAGTPLGTEAFF; cdr3_nt: TGTGCCAGTAGTTCAGCCGGGACACCTCTAGGCACTGAAGCTTTCTTT
clone_size: -; d_call: -; j_call: TRBJ1-5; v_call: TRBV12-3/TRBV12-4; cdr3_aa: CASIHLTSTLDQPQHF; cdr3_nt: TGTGCCAGCATCCACCTTACATCTACCCTGGATCAGCCCCAGCATTTT
clone_size: -; d_call: -; j_call: TRBJ2-3; v_call: TRBV6-2/TRBV6-3; cdr3_aa: CASTLSGVYTDTQYF; cdr3_nt: TGTGCCAGTACTTTATCGGGCGTCTACACAGATACGCAGTATTTT
clone_size: many; d_call: -; j_call: TRBJ1-1; v_call: TRBV7-2; cdr3_aa: CASSSPNTEAFF; cdr3_nt: TGTGCCAGCAGCTCACCGAACACTGAAGCTTTCTTT
clone_size: few; d_call: -; j_call: TRBJ1-3; v_call: TRBV28; cdr3_aa: CASSFGNTIYF; cdr3_nt: TGTGCCAGCAGTTTTGGAAACACCATATATTTT
clone_size: -; d_call: -; j_call: TRBJ1-1; v_call: TRBV15; cdr3_aa: CATSRLLNTEAFF; cdr3_nt: TGTGCCACCAGCAGACTTCTAAACACTGAAGCTTTCTTT
clone_size: many; d_call: TRBD1; j_call: TRBJ1-5; v_call: TRBV7-2; cdr3_aa: CASSFGTGRNQPQHF; cdr3_nt: TGTGCCAGCAGCTTCGGGACAGGGCGCAATCAGCCCCAGCATTTT
clone_size: many; d_call: -; j_call: TRBJ2-7; v_call: TRBV6-2/TRBV6-3; cdr3_aa: CASRPDSEYEQYF; cdr3_nt: TGTGCCAGCAGGCCCGACAGTGAATACGAGCAGTACTTC
clone_size: many; d_call: -; j_call: TRBJ2-3; v_call: TRBV7-8; cdr3_aa: CASSLAIVTDTQYF; cdr3_nt: TGTGCCAGCAGCTTAGCCATAGTCACAGATACGCAGTATTTT
clone_size: -; d_call: TRBD1; j_call: TRBJ2-4; v_call: TRBV18; cdr3_aa: CASSRQGAKNIQYF; cdr3_nt: TGTGCCAGCTCTCGACAGGGGGCCAAAAACATTCAGTACTTC
clone_size: many; d_call: TRBD2; j_call: TRBJ2-3; v_call: TRBV7-4; cdr3_aa: CASSRLAGEDTDTQYF; cdr3_nt: TGTGCCAGCAGCAGACTAGCGGGGGAAGACACAGATACGCAGTATTTT
clone_size: many; d_call: -; j_call: TRBJ2-1; v_call: TRBV12-5; cdr3_aa: CASGPGGHNEQFF; cdr3_nt: TGTGCTAGTGGTCCAGGTGGTCACAATGAGCAGTTCTTC
clone_size: few; d_call: -; j_call: TRBJ2-7; v_call: TRBV27; cdr3_aa: CASSKFHEQYF; cdr3_nt: TGTGCCAGCAGTAAGTTCCACGAGCAGTACTTC
clone_size: few; d_call: -; j_call: TRBJ1-1; v_call: TRBV2; cdr3_aa: CASRIRSDTEAFF; cdr3_nt: TGTGCCAGCAGAATCCGGTCGGATACTGAAGCTTTCTTT
clone_size: -; d_call: -; j_call: TRBJ1-5; v_call: TRBV19; cdr3_aa: CASSIRTWGGLSNQPQHF; cdr3_nt: TGTGCCAGTAGTATCAGAACGTGGGGAGGGCTCAGCAATCAGCCCCAGCATTTT
clone_size: -; d_call: -; j_call: TRBJ1-2; v_call: TRBV6-2/TRBV6-3; cdr3_aa: CASTYDPVAGYTF; cdr3_nt: TGTGCCAGCACCTACGACCCTGTTGCTGGCTACACCTTC
clone_size: -; d_call: -; j_call: TRBJ2-1; v_call: TRBV7-4; cdr3_aa: CASSPRWGLGEQFF; cdr3_nt: TGTGCCAGCAGCCCCCGGTGGGGTTTAGGTGAGCAGTTCTTC
clone_size: few; d_call: -; j_call: TRBJ2-3; v_call: TRBV6-1; cdr3_aa: CASSEYAVSDTQYF; cdr3_nt: TGTGCCAGCAGTGAGTATGCAGTCTCAGATACGCAGTATTTT
clone_size: -; d_call: TRBD2; j_call: TRBJ2-3; v_call: TRBV7-2; cdr3_aa: CASSLVSLAGADADTQYF; cdr3_nt: TGTGCCAGCAGCTTAGTTTCTCTGGCGGGAGCCGATGCAGATACGCAGTATTTT
clone_size: -; d_call: TRBD2; j_call: TRBJ2-1; v_call: TRBV28; cdr3_aa: CASSSPAGVNNEQFF; cdr3_nt: TGTGCCAGCAGTTCCCCAGCGGGAGTGAATAATGAGCAGTTCTTC
clone_size: many; d_call: TRBD1; j_call: TRBJ1-6; v_call: TRBV27; cdr3_aa: CASSLGQVNSPLHF; cdr3_nt: TGTGCCAGCAGTTTGGGACAGGTTAATTCACCCCTCCACTTT
clone_size: -; d_call: -; j_call: TRBJ2-1; v_call: TRBV27; cdr3_aa: CASSEVTGPEQFF; cdr3_nt: TGTGCCAGCAGTGAAGTCACTGGCCCTGAGCAGTTCTTC
clone_size: few; d_call: -; j_call: TRBJ1-1; v_call: TRBV20-1; cdr3_aa: CSARELVAREAFF; cdr3_nt: TGCAGTGCTAGAGAGTTAGTTGCGCGTGAAGCTTTCTTT
clone_size: many; d_call: -; j_call: TRBJ2-5; v_call: TRBV12-3/TRBV12-4; cdr3_aa: CASSTRLGIQETQYF; cdr3_nt: TGTGCCAGCAGCACTCGACTTGGGATCCAAGAGACCCAGTACTTC
clone_size: -; d_call: -; j_call: TRBJ1-1; v_call: TRBV25-1; cdr3_aa: CASSSGRRGAFF; cdr3_nt: TGTGCCAGCAGTTCAGGGCGCAGGGGAGCTTTCTTT
clone_size: many; d_call: TRBD1; j_call: TRBJ1-2; v_call: TRBV12-3/TRBV12-4; cdr3_aa: CASSGQVYGYTF; cdr3_nt: TGTGCCAGCAGCGGACAGGTCTACGGCTACACCTTC
clone_size: -; d_call: -; j_call: TRBJ2-3; v_call: TRBV6-6; cdr3_aa: CASSYFQDTQYF; cdr3_nt: TGTGCCAGCAGTTACTTCCAGGATACGCAGTATTTT
clone_size: many; d_call: TRBD2; j_call: TRBJ2-1; v_call: TRBV7-9; cdr3_aa: CASSRLAVLTSYNEQFF; cdr3_nt: TGTGCCAGCAGCAGACTAGCGGTCCTCACCTCCTACAATGAGCAGTTCTTC
clone_size: -; d_call: -; j_call: TRBJ1-1; v_call: TRBV4-2; cdr3_aa: CASSQVQANTEAFF; cdr3_nt: TGTGCCAGCAGCCAAGTCCAGGCTAACACTGAAGCTTTCTTT
clone_size: -; d_call: -; j_call: TRBJ2-1; v_call: TRBV29-1; cdr3_aa: CSVVGFRERTYNEQFF; cdr3_nt: TGCAGCGTTGTGGGGTTCCGGGAGAGAACCTACAATGAGCAGTTCTTC
clone_size: -; d_call: -; j_call: TRBJ2-7; v_call: TRBV28; cdr3_aa: CASSETGSAYEQYF; cdr3_nt: TGTGCCAGCAGTGAAACCGGGAGCGCCTACGAGCAGTACTTC
clone_size: few; d_call: -; j_call: TRBJ1-1; v_call: TRBV15; cdr3_aa: CATSTAISKNTEAFF; cdr3_nt: TGTGCCACCAGCACGGCAATATCTAAGAACACTGAAGCTTTCTTT
clone_size: few; d_call: -; j_call: TRBJ1-5; v_call: TRBV20-1; cdr3_aa: CSARREAVSNQPQHF; cdr3_nt: TGCAGTGCTAGAAGGGAGGCGGTGAGCAATCAGCCCCAGCATTTT
clone_size: few; d_call: -; j_call: TRBJ2-3; v_call: TRBV11-2; cdr3_aa: CASSLARRNTDTQYF; cdr3_nt: TGTGCCAGCAGCTTAGCTCGGCGGAACACAGATACGCAGTATTTT